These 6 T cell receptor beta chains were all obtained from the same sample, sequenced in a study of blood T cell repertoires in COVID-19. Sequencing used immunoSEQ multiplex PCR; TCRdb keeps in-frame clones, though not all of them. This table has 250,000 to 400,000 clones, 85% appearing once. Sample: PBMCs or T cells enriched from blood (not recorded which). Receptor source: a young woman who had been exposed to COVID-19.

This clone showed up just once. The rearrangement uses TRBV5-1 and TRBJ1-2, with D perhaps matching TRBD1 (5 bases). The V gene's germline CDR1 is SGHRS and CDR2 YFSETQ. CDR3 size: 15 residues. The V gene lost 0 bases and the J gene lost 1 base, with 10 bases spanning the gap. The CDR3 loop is CASSLVPGGNYGYTF. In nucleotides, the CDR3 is TGCGCCAGCAGCTTGGTGCCCGGGGGTAACTATGGCTACACCTTC.

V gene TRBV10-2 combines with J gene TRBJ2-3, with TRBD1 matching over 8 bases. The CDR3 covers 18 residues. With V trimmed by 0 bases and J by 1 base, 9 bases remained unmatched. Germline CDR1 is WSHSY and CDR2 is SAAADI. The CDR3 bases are TGCGCCAGCAGTGAGTCGAGAAGAGCAGGGGGCTGCACAGATACGCAGTATTTT. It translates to CASSESRRAGGCTDTQYF.

The CDR3 loop reads CASSIGGSYYEQYF. The CDR3 DNA follows: TGTGCCAGCAGTATCGGGGGGAGTTACTACGAGCAGTACTTC. This chain joins TRBV28 and TRBJ2-7; 7 nucleotides line up with TRBD2. The CDR3 length is 14 residues. The germline gives CDR1 MDHEN, CDR2 SYDVKM. V lost 5 bases, J lost 3 bases, and 7 bases stayed unmatched.

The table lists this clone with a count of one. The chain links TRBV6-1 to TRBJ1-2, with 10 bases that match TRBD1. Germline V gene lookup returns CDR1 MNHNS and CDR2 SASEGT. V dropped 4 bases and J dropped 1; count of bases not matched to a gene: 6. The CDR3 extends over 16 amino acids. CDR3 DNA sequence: TGTGCCAGCAGTGGGGGACAGGGGCCCTTTAACTATGGCTACACCTTC. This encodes CASSGGQGPFNYGYTF.

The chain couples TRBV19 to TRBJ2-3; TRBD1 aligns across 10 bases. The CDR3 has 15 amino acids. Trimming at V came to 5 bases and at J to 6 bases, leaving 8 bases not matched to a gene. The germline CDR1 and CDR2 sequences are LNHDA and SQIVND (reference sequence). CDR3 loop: CASSHNPGQGDTQYF. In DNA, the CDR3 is TGTGCCAGTAGTCACAACCCGGGACAGGGGGATACGCAGTATTTT.

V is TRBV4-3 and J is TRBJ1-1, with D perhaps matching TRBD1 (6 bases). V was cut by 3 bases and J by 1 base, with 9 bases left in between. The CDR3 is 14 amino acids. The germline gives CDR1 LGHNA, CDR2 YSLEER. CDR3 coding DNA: TGCGCCAGCAGCCACCAGGGACAGAACACTGAAGCTTTCTTT. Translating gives CASSHQGQNTEAFF.